This TCR beta chain emerged from a study of T cells in Graves' hyperthyroidism and ophthalmopathy. Study-wide background: Before any treatment, at initial diagnosis, peripheral blood was collected.

RNA transcripts gave rise to amplified TCR beta CDR3 regions. TCR CDR3 regions were first amplified by RT-PCR with HTBI primers. TCRdb passed the multiplex PCR reads through MiXCR, listing each CDR3 protein once. The data hold approximately 530,000 distinct CDR3 sequences, with over 15% observed a single time. The germline gives CDR1 KGHDR, CDR2 SFDVKD. Trimming cost V 4 bases and J 3 bases, with 14 bases left between them. The CDR3 contains 15 residues. This sequence joins TRBV24-1 and TRBJ2-5; tentatively, D is TRBD2 (5 bases). Sequenced: blood. The sequence derives from a woman aged 18-30 years with Graves' hyperthyroidism. The CDR3 loop is CATSEPGLRKETQYF. The DNA of the CDR3 is TGTGCCACCAGTGAACCGGGATTAAGGAAAGAGACCCAGTACTTC.